This T cell receptor (beta chain) is drawn from a study of T cell changes during pregnancy in multiple sclerosis. Sequencing used immunoSEQ multiplex PCR; TCRdb keeps in-frame clones, though not all of them. The sample carries about 68,000 clones, 90% recorded once. Sequences were derived from peripheral blood, sampled in the third trimester of pregnancy. The clonotype comes from a female donor with multiple sclerosis, enrolled in a pregnancy study.

The chain's CDR3 is CASTSGQIPYGYTF. CDR3 in DNA: TGTGCCAGCACCTCCGGACAGATACCTTATGGCTACACCTTC. This sequence joins TRBV6-6 and TRBJ1-2, with D possibly matching TRBD1 (6 bases). This CDR3 comprises 14 residues. Germline values: CDR1 MNHNY, CDR2 SVGAGI (reference sequence). V was cut by 7 bases and J by 5 bases, with 17 bases left in between.